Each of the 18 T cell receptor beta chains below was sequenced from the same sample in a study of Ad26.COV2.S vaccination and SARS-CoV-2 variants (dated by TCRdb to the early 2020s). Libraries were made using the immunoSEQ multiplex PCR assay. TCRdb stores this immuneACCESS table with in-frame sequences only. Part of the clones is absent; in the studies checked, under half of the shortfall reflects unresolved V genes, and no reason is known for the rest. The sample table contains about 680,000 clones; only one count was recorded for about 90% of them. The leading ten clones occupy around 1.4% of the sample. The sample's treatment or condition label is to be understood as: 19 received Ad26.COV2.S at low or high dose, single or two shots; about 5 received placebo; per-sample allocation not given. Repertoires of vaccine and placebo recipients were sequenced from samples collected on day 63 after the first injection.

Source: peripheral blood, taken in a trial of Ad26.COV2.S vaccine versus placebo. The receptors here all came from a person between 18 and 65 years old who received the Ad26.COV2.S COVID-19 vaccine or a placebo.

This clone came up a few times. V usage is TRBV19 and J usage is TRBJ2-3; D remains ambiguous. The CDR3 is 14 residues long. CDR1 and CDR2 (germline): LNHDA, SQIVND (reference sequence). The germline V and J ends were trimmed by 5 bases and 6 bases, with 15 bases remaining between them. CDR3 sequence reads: CASSPQTTGDTQYF. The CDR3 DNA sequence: TGTGCCAGTAGTCCACAGACGACCGGGGATACGCAGTATTTT.

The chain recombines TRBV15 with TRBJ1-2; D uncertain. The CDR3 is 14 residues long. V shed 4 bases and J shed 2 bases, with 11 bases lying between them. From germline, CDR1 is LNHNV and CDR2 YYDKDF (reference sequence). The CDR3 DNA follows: TGTGCCACCAGCAAGGAACTAAACAACTATGGCTACACCTTC. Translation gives CATSKELNNYGYTF.

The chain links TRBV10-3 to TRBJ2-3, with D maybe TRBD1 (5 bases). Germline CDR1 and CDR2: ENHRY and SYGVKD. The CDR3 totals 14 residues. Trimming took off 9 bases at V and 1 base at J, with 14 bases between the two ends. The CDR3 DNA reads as TGTGCCATAACGGACACACAACGCACAGATACGCAGTATTTT. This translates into CAITDTQRTDTQYF.

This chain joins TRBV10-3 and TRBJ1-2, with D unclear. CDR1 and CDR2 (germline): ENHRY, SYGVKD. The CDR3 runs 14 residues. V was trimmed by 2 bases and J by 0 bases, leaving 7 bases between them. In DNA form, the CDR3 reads TGTGCCATCAGTGAGGGACCTACTAACTATGGCTACACCTTC. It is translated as CAISEGPTNYGYTF.

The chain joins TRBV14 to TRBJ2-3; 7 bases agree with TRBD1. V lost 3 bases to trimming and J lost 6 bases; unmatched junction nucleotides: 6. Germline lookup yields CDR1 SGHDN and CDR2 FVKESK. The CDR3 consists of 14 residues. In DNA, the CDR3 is TGTGCCAGCAGCCATAGACAGGGTTCGGATACGCAGTATTTT. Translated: CASSHRQGSDTQYF.

The chain's CDR3 is CASSGESHLNTGELFF. CDR3 sequence (DNA): TGTGCCAGCAGTGGGGAGTCGCATTTGAACACCGGGGAGCTGTTTTTT. The chain is built from TRBV2 and TRBJ2-2; weak D call: TRBD2 (5 bases). The CDR3 loop spans 16 amino acids. The V end was cut by 4 bases, the J end by 1 base, with 13 bases between. The germline V gene encodes CDR1 SNHLY and CDR2 FYNNEI.

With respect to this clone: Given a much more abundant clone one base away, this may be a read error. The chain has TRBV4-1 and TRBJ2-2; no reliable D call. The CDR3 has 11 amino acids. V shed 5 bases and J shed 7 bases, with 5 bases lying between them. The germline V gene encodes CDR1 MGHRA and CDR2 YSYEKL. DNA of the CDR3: TGCGCCAGCAGCTTCGGCGGGGAGCTGTTTTTT. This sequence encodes CASSFGGELFF.

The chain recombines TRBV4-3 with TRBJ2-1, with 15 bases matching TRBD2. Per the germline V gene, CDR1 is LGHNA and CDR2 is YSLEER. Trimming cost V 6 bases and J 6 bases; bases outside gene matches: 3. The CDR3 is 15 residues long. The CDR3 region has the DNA TGCGCCAGCAGTCGGACTAGCGGGGGGGGCAATGAGCAGTTCTTC. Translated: CASSRTSGGGNEQFF.

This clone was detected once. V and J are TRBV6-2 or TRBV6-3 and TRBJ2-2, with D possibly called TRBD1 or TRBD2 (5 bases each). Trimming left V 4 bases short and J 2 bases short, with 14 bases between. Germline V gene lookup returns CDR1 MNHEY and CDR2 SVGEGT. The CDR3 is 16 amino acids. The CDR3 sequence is CASSSRDGENTGELFF. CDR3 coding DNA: TGTGCCAGCAGTTCTAGGGACGGAGAAAACACCGGGGAGCTGTTTTTT.

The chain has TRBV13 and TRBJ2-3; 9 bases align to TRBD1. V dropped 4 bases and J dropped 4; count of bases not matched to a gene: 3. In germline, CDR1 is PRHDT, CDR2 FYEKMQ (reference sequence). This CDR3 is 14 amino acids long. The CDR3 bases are TGTGCCAGCAGCTCCCGACAGGGGGCAGATACGCAGTATTTT. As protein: CASSSRQGADTQYF.

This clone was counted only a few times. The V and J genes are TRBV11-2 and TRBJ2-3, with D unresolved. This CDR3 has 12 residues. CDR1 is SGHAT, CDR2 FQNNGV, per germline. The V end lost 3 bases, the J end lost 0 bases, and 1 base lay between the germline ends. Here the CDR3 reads CASSFSTDTQYF. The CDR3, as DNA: TGTGCCAGCAGCTTCAGCACAGATACGCAGTATTTT.

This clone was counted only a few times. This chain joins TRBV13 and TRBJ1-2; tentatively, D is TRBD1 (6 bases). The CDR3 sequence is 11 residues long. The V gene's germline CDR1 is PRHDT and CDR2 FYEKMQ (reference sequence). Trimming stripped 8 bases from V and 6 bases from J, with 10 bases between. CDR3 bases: TGTGCCAGCCCAGCAGGGGATGGCTACACCTTC. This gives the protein CASPAGDGYTF.

The CDR3 is CASSPMGQPQHF. The CDR3 DNA reads as TGTGCCAGCAGTCCCATGGGTCAGCCCCAGCATTTT. V usage is TRBV27 and J usage is TRBJ1-5; D remains ambiguous. Germline CDR1 MNHEY, CDR2 SMNVEV (reference sequence). The CDR3 is 12 amino acids. Trimming stripped 5 bases from V and 6 bases from J, with 8 bases between.

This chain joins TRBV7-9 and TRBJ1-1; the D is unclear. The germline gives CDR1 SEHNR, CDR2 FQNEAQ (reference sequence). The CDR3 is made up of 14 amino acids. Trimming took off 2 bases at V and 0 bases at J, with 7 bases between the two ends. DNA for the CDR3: TGTGCCAGCAGCTTAAGCCAGATGAACACTGAAGCTTTCTTT. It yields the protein CASSLSQMNTEAFF.

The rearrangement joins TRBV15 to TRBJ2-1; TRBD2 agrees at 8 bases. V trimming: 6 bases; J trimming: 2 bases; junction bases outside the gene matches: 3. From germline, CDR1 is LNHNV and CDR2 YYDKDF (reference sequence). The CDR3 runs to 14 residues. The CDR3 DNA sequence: TGTGCCACCAGGGGAGCGGGGGCCTACAATGAGCAGTTCTTC. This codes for CATRGAGAYNEQFF.

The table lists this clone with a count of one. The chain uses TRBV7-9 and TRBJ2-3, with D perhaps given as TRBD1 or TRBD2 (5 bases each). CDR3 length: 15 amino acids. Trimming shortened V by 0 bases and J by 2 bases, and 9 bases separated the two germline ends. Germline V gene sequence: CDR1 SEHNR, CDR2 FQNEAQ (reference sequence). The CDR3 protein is CASSLAEGFTDTQYF. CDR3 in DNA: TGTGCCAGCAGCTTAGCAGAGGGGTTCACAGATACGCAGTATTTT.

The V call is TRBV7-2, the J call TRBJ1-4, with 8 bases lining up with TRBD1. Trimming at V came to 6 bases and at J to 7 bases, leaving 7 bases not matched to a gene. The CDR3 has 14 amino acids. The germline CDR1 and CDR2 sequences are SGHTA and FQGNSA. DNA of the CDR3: TGTGCCAGCAGTCGGCCGGACAGGGCTGAAAAACTGTTTTTT. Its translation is CASSRPDRAEKLFF.

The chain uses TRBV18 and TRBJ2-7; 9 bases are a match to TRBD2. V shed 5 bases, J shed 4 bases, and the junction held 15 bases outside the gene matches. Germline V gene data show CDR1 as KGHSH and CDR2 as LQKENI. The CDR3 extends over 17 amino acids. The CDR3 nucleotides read TGTGCCAGCTCATCCTCGACCTCGGGACTAGCCTTTTACGAGCAGTACTTC. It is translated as CASSSSTSGLAFYEQYF.